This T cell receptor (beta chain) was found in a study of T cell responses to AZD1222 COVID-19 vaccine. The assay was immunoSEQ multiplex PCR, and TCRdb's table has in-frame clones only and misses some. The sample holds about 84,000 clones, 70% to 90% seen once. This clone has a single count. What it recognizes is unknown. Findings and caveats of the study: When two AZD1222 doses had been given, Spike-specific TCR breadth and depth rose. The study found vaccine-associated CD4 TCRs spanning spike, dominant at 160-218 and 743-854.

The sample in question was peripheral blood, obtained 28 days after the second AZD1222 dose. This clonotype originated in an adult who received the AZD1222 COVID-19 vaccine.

The CDR3 sequence: CASSRDRGRDQPQHF. The CDR3 DNA reads TGTGCCAGCAGCCGGGACAGGGGGCGCGATCAGCCCCAGCATTTT. The rearrangement joins TRBV6-5 to TRBJ1-5, with 12 bases fitting TRBD1. In germline, CDR1 is MNHEY, CDR2 SVGAGI. The CDR3 totals 15 residues. The J segment lost 5 bases and the V segment lost 6 bases, leaving 5 bases of the junction unmatched.